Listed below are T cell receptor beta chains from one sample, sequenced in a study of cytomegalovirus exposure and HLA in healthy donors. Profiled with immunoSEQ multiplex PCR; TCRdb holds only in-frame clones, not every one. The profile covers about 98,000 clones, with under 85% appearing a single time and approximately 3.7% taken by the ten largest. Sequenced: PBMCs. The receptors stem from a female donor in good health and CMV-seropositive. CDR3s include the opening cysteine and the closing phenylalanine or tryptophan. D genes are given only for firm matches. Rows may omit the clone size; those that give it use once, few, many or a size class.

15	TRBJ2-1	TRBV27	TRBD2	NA	TGTGCCAGCAGGGTAGCGGGGGCTCCCTACAATGAGCAGTTCTTC	CASRVAGAPYNEQFF
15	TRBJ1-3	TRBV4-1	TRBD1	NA	TGCGCCAGCAGCATACCGGGACAGGGAGGAAACACCATATATTTT	CASSIPGQGGNTIYF
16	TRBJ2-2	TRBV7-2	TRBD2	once	TGTGCCAGCAGCTTGATAGCGGGACCGGGCACCGGGGAGCTGTTTTTT	CASSLIAGPGTGELFF
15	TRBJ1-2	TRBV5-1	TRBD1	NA	TGCGCCAGCAGCTTAAGGGACAGGGGAAACTATGGCTACACCTTC	CASSLRDRGNYGYTF
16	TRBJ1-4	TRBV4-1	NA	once	TGCGCCAGCAGCCAAGATGGGGGGGGAGGACTTGAAAAACTGTTTTTT	CASSQDGGGGLEKLFF
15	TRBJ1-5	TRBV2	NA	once	TGTGCCAGCAGTGAGCACCACGGGAGCAATCAGCCCCAGCATTTT	CASSEHHGSNQPQHF
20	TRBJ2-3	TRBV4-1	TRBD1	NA	TGCGCCAGCAGGGTACATCCGGGACAGGATACCTCCATCCTGTGGGGTACGCAGTATTTT	CASRVHPGQDTSILWGTQYF
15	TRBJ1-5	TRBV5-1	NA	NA	TGCGCCAGCAGCTTTACCGGGGGGGCCGATCAGCCCCAGCATTTT	CASSFTGGADQPQHF
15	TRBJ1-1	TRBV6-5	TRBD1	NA	TGTGCCAGCAGTTACTCCGGACAGGGGGACACTGAAGCTTTCTTT	CASSYSGQGDTEAFF
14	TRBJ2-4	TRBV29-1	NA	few	TGCAGCGTCGGAGCCCCACAGGGTTTAGACATTCAGTACTTC	CSVGAPQGLDIQYF
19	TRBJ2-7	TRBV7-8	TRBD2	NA	TGTGCCAGCAGCTTAGGACCTCATATAATAGCGGGAGGGCTCTACGAGCAGTACTTC	CASSLGPHIIAGGLYEQYF
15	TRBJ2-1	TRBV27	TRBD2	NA	TGTGTCAGCAGTTCCTTAGCGGGAGCGGGCAATGAGCAGTTCTTC	CVSSSLAGAGNEQFF
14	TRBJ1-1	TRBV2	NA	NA	TGTGCCAGCATGGGGGGGGAAATGAACACTGAAGCTTTCTTT	CASMGGEMNTEAFF
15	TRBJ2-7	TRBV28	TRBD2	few	TGTGCCAGCAACGTACCGGGAGGGTCTACCTACGAGCAGTACTTC	CASNVPGGSTYEQYF
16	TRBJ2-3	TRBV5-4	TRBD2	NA	TGTGCCAGCAGCTTGGGGACTAGCGGGGGGGCTGATACGCAGTATTTT	CASSLGTSGGADTQYF
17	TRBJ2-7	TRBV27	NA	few	TGTGCCAGCACCGAACCTGGACAGTTGTCGAGGGTCTACGAGCAGTGCTTC	CASTEPGQLSRVYEQCF
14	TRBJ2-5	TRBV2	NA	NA	TGTGCCAGCAGTGAAATTGGACTCGGGGAGACCCAGTACTTC	CASSEIGLGETQYF
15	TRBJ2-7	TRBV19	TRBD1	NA	TGTGCCAGTAGTTGGGGGACAGAACCCTCCTACGAGCAGTACTTC	CASSWGTEPSYEQYF
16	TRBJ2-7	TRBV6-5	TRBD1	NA	TGTGCCAGCAGTTACTCGGGCAGGGGGCTATTTTACGAGCAGTACTTC	CASSYSGRGLFYEQYF
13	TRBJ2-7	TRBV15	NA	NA	TGTGCCACCAGCAGAGATCCTCCCTTCGAGCAGTACTTC	CATSRDPPFEQYF
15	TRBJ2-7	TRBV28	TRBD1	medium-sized	TGTGCCAGCAGTTTAGAACAGGGGGCGAACGACGAGCAGTACTTC	CASSLEQGANDEQYF
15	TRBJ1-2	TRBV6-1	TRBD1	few	TGTGCCAGCAGTGAAGCGAACAGGGGCGGCTATGGCTACACCTTC	CASSEANRGGYGYTF
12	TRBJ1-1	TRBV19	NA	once	TGTGCCAGTAGTATCGGGTACACTGAAGCTTTCTTT	CASSIGYTEAFF
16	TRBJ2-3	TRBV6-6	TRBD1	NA	TGTGCCAGCAGACCTAGGACAGGGGGCCTTTCAGATACGCAGTATTTT	CASRPRTGGLSDTQYF
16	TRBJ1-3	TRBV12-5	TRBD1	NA	TGTGCTAGTGGTTTGATAACGGACAGGGCTGGAAACACCATATATTTT	CASGLITDRAGNTIYF
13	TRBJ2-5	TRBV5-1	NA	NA	TGCGCCAGCAGCTTGGAGACAGAAGAGACCCAGTACTTC	CASSLETEETQYF
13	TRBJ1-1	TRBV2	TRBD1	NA	TGTGCCAGCACCAGGGACAGCAACACTGAAGCTTTCTTT	CASTRDSNTEAFF
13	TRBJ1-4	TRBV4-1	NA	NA	TGCGCCAGCAGCCAAGATTTTCTAGAAAAACTGTTTTTT	CASSQDFLEKLFF
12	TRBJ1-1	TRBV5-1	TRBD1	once	TGCGCCAGCAGCGGAGGACAGGGTGAAGCTTTCTTT	CASSGGQGEAFF
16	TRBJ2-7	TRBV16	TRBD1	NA	TGTGCCAGCAGCCAATCGATCAGGGGGCGCATATACGAGCAGTACTTC	CASSQSIRGRIYEQYF
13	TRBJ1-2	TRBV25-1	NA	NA	TGTGCCAGCACGGAAGGAGCTAACTATGGCTACACCTTC	CASTEGANYGYTF
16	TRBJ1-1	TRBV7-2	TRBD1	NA	TGTGCCAGCAGCTCAAGGACAGGGTTGACGAACACTGAAGCTTTCTTT	CASSSRTGLTNTEAFF
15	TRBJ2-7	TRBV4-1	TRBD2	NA	TGCGCCAGCAGCCAATCCCGGGGAGGGGCCTACGAGCAGTACTTC	CASSQSRGGAYEQYF
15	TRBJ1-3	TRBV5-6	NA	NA	TGTGCCAGCAGCTTGGGAGTCTTCTCTGGAAACACCATATATTTT	CASSLGVFSGNTIYF
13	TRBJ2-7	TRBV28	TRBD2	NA	TGTGCCAGCAGTACTAGCGGGAGGAACGAGCAGTACTTC	CASSTSGRNEQYF
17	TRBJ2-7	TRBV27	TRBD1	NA	TGTGCCAGCAGTTTAAACCCGACAGGGTCGCAATACTACGAGCAGTACTTC	CASSLNPTGSQYYEQYF
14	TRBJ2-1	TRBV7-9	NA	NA	TGTGCCAGCAGCTCACTATCCGGTACTAGTGAGCAGTTCTTC	CASSSLSGTSEQFF
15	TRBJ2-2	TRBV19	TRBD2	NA	TGTGCCAGTAGGTCTAGCGGGAGTGTGCCCGGGGAGCTGTTTTTT	CASRSSGSVPGELFF
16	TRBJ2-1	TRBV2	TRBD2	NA	TGTGCCAGCAGGAGGGAAGCGGGAGCAGGATACAATGAGCAGTTCTTC	CASRREAGAGYNEQFF
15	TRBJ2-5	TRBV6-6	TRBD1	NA	TGTGCCAGCAGTTATTCCCGGACAGGGGGGGAGACCCAGTACTTC	CASSYSRTGGETQYF
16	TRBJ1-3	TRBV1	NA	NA	TGCACCAGCAGCGAAAGACAGGACCACTCTGGAAACACCATATATTTT	CTSSERQDHSGNTIYF
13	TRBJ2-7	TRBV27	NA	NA	TGTGCCAGCAGTTTAGCAGGGGAAAGCGAGCAGTACTTC	CASSLAGESEQYF
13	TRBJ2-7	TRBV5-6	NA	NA	TGTGCCAGCAGCTTTGTCGCGGGCTACGAGCAGTACTTC	CASSFVAGYEQYF
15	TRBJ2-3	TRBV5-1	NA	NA	TGCGCCAGCACCCGTGGAGGGGTGGGGACAGATACGCAGTATTTT	CASTRGGVGTDTQYF
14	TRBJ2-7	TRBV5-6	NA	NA	TGTGCCAGCAGCTTGGAGGGAGTCTCCTACGAGCAGTACTTC	CASSLEGVSYEQYF
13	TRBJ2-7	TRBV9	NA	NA	TGTGCCAGCAGCGGCGGACAGTCCTACGAGCAGTACTTC	CASSGGQSYEQYF
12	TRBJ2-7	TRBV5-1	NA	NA	TGCGCCAGCAGCGTGGGGGCGCAAGAGCAGTACTTC	CASSVGAQEQYF
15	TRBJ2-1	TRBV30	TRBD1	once	TGTGCCTGGGGACAGGAGAGGTTATCCTACAATGAGCAGTTCTTC	CAWGQERLSYNEQFF
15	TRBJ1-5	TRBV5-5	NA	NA	TGTGCCAGCAGCCCGAGGGCAGACCGCAATCAGCCCCAGCATTTT	CASSPRADRNQPQHF
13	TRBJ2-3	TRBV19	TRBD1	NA	TGTGCCAGTAGTGGGGACAGGGGCTATACGCAGTATTTT	CASSGDRGYTQYF
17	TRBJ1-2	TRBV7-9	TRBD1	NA	TGTGCCAGCAGCTTAGCCGGACTGACAGGGGCCAGCTATGGCTACACCTTC	CASSLAGLTGASYGYTF
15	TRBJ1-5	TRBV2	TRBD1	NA	TGTGCCAGCAGGGGACAGGTCCTTAGCAATCAGCCCCAGCATTTT	CASRGQVLSNQPQHF
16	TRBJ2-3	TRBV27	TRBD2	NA	TGTGCCAGCGCCCCTGCGGGCGGGAGGAGCACAGATACGCAGTATTTT	CASAPAGGRSTDTQYF
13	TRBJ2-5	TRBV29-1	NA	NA	TGCAGCGTTGAAGGGCAGGGCGAAGAGACCCAGTACTTC	CSVEGQGEETQYF
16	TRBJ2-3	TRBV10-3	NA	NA	TGTGCCATCAGCACTCCCGTCGGCGGTCGCACAGATACGCAGTATTTT	CAISTPVGGRTDTQYF